This TCR beta chain derives from a study of blood T cell repertoires in COVID-19. As for the study in general: Researchers got acute and convalescent COVID-19 samples from the United States, Italy and Spain. In each case, the material was cDNA or gDNA derived from T cells, B-cell-depleted T cells, or PBMCs.

V dropped 7 bases and J dropped 2 bases, with 8 bases sitting between them. This CDR3 has 12 amino acids. Germline loops: CDR1 SNHLY, CDR2 FYNNEI. As originally analysed: Estimated nucleated cell counts came from reference gene primer amplification. Sequencing was performed with immunoSEQ multiplex PCR; in TCRdb, only in-frame clones are kept and a portion is missing. The V and J calls and the clone size are those of that table, but D and trimming were determined from the DNA. The profile covers about 81,000 clones, with about 90% appearing a single time and roughly 4.8% taken by the ten largest. This TCR derives from a woman at least 80 years old with acute or convalescent COVID-19. The chain couples TRBV2 to TRBJ2-5, with no clear D. The sequencing sample was made of peripheral blood. CDR3 nucleotide sequence: TGTGCCAGCAATGGCATTCAAGAGACCCAGTACTTC. It translates to CASNGIQETQYF.